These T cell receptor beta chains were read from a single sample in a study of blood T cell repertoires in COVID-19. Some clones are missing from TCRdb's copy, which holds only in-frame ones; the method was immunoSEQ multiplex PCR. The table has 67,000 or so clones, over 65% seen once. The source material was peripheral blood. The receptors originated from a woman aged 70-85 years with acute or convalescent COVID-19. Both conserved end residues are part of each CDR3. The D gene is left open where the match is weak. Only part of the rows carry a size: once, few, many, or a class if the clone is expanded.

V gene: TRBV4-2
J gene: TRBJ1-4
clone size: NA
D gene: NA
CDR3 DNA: TGTGCCAGCAGCCAAGATAGCTCAACTAATGAAAAACTGTTTTTT
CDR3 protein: CASSQDSSTNEKLFF

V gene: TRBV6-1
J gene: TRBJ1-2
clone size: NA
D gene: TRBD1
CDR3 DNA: TGTGCCAGCAGTGATCCCGGGACAGGATTCTACACCTTC
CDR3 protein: CASSDPGTGFYTF

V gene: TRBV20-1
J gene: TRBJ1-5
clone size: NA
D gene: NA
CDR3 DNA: TGCAGTGCTTCACAGGATCAGCCCCAGCATTTT
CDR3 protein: CSASQDQPQHF

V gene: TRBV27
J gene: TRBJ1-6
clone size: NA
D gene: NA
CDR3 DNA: TGTGCCAGCAGTTTCCCTGAACCGGGTTCACCCCTCCACTTT
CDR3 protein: CASSFPEPGSPLHF

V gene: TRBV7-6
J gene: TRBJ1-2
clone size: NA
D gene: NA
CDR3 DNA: TGTGCCAGCAGCTTAAATTCCGGGGCGGGGGGATATGGCTACACCTTC
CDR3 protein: CASSLNSGAGGYGYTF

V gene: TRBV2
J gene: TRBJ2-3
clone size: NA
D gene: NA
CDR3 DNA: TGTGCCAGCAGCTTAGGTAGGGAGGGCACAGATACGCAGTATTTT
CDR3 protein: CASSLGREGTDTQYF

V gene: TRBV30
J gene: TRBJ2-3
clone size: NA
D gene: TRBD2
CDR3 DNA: TGTGCCTGGAGTGCGGATAGCGGGATCGGGAATACGCAGTATTTT
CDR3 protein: CAWSADSGIGNTQYF

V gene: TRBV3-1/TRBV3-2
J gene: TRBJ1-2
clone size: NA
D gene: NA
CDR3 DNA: TGTGCCAGCAGCCTAGCCTTAGACAGTCGTGGCTACACCTTC
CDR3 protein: CASSLALDSRGYTF

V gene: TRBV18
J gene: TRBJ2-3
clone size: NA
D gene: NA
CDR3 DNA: TGTGCCAGCTCTCAGGGGGCTAGCGGAAGCACAGATACGCAGTATTTT
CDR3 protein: CASSQGASGSTDTQYF

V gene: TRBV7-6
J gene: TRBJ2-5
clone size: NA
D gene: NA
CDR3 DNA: TGTGCCAGCAGCTCGAGGGGGCAGGGGAGGACTAAGGAGACCCAGTACTTC
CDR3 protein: CASSSRGQGRTKETQYF

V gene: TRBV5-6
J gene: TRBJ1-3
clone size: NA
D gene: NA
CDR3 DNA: TGTGCCAGCAGCCCGGGGGGGTGGTCTGGAAACACCATATATTTT
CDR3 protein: CASSPGGWSGNTIYF

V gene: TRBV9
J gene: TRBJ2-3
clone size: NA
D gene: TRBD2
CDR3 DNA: TGTGCCAGCAGCCCTTCCCTCGGGGGGAGCACAGATACGCAGTATTTT
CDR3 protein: CASSPSLGGSTDTQYF

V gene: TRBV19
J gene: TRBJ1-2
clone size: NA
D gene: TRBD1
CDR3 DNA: TGTGCCAGTAGTACTCCAGGGACAGGGGAGGCCGGCTACACCTTC
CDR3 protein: CASSTPGTGEAGYTF

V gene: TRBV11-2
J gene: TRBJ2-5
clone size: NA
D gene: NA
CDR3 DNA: TGTGCCAGCAGCCGACTTAGGGGGGGCCCAGAGACCCAGTACTTC
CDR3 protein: CASSRLRGGPETQYF

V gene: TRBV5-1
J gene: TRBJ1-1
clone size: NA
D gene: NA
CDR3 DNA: TGCGCCAGCAGCTTGGGCGGGGACACTGAAGCTTTCTTT
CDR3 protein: CASSLGGDTEAFF

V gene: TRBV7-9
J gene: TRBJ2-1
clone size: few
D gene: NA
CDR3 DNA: TGTGCCAGCAGCTTAGAGTACCCAAAGCACGGTGAGCAGTTCTTC
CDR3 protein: CASSLEYPKHGEQFF

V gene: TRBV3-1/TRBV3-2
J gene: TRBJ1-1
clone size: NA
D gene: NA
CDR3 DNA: TGTGCCAGCAGCCCGGGGGTCCGGAACACTGAAGCTTTCTTT
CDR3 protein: CASSPGVRNTEAFF

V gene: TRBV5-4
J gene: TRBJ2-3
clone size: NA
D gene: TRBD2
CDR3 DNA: TGTGCCAGCAGCTTGCGGGGGGGCTTGAAAGATACGCAGTATTTT
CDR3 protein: CASSLRGGLKDTQYF

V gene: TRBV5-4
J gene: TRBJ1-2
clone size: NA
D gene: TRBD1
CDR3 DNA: TGTGCCAGCAGCTTGAGACAGGGGGCGGGAGGCTACACCTTC
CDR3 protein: CASSLRQGAGGYTF

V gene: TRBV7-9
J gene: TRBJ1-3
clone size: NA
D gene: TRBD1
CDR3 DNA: TGTGCCAGCAGCTCCAGGACAGGGGGCTCTCAAGACTCTGGAAACACCATATATTTT
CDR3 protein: CASSSRTGGSQDSGNTIYF

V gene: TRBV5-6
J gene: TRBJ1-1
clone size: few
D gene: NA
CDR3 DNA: TGTGCCAGCAGCTTTGACCCGGGTGAAGCTTTCTTT
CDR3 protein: CASSFDPGEAFF

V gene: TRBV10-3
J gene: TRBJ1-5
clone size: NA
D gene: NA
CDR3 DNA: TGTGCCATCAGTGAGTCCGGAGGACAGAATCAGCCCCAGCATTTT
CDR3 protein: CAISESGGQNQPQHF

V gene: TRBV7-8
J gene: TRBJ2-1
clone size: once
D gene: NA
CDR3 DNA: TGTGCCAGCAGCTTTGGGTCTTTCTTCGTCGGTGAGCGGTTCTTC
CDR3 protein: CASSFGSFFVGERFF

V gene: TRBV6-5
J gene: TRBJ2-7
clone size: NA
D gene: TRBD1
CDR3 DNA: TGTGCCAGCAGGGTCGACAGGGGGCTTACCTACGAGCAGTACTTC
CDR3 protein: CASRVDRGLTYEQYF

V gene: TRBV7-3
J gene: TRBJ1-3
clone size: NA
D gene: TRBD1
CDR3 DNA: TGTGCCAGCAGCTTAACGGGGGCAGGGGGTCCGACGGGCGGAAACACCATATATTTT
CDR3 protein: CASSLTGAGGPTGGNTIYF

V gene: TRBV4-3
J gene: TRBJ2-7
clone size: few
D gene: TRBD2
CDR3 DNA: TGCGCCAGCAGCCAAGAATGGGGACTAGCGGGGTCCATCTACGAGCAGTACTTC
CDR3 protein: CASSQEWGLAGSIYEQYF

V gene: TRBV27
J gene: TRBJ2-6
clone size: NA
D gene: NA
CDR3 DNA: TGTGCCAGCAGTTTAACAGGGACTGGGGCCAACGTCCTGACTTTC
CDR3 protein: CASSLTGTGANVLTF

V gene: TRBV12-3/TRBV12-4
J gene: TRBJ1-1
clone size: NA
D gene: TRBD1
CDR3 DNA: TGTGCCAGCAGTTTTAACAGGGGTGAAGCTTTCTTT
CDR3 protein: CASSFNRGEAFF

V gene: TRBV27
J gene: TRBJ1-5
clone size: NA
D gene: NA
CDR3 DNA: TGTGCCAGCAGTTTGAGGGGGGGTTCCAATCAGCCCCAGCATTTT
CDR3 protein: CASSLRGGSNQPQHF

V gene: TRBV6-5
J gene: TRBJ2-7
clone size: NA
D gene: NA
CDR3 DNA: TGTGCCAGCAGCGGACAGCCAAGCTCCTACGAGCAGTACTTC
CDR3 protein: CASSGQPSSYEQYF

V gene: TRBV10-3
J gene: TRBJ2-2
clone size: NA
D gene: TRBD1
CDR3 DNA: TGTGCCATCAGTCGACAGGGGCTGAACACCGGGGAGCTGTTTTTT
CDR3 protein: CAISRQGLNTGELFF

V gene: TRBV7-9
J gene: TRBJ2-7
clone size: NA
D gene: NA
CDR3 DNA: TGTGCCAGCAGCCCGTCGGGACTCATCTACGAGCAGTACTTC
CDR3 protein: CASSPSGLIYEQYF

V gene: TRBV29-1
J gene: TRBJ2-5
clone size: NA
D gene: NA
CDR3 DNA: TGCAGCGTTGGTTTAGCTTTCGGGGAGACCCAGTACTTC
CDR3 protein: CSVGLAFGETQYF

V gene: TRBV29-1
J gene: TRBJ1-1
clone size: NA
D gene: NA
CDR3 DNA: TGCAGCGCCGTAGGACAAACGAACACTGAAGCTTTCTTT
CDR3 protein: CSAVGQTNTEAFF

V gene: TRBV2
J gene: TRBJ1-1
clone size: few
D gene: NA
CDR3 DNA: TGTGCCAGCAGTGACCCCCGCGGGGGGGAGGCATATCGCACTGAAGCTTTCTTT
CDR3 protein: CASSDPRGGEAYRTEAFF

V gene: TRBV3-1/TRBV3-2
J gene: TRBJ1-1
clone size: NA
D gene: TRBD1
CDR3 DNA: TGTGCCAGCAGCCCTACGCTGACAGGGGTTGGGAGCACTGAAGCTTTCTTT
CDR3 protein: CASSPTLTGVGSTEAFF

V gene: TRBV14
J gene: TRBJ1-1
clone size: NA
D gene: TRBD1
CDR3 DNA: TGTGCCAGCAGCCAAGCAGGGGGCCGAGCTTTCTTT
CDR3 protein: CASSQAGGRAFF

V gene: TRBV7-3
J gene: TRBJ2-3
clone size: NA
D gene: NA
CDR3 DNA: TGTGCCAGCAGCTTTAGCGGAAGCACAGATACGCAGTATTTT
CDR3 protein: CASSFSGSTDTQYF

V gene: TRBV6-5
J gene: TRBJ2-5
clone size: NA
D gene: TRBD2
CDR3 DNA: TGTGCCAGCAGAGAGACTAGCGGGTACCAAGAGACCCAGTACTTC
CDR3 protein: CASRETSGYQETQYF

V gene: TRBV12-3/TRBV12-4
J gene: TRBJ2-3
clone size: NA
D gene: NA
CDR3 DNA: TGTGCCAGCAGTTTTCCCCACACAGATACGCAGTATTTT
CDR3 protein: CASSFPHTDTQYF